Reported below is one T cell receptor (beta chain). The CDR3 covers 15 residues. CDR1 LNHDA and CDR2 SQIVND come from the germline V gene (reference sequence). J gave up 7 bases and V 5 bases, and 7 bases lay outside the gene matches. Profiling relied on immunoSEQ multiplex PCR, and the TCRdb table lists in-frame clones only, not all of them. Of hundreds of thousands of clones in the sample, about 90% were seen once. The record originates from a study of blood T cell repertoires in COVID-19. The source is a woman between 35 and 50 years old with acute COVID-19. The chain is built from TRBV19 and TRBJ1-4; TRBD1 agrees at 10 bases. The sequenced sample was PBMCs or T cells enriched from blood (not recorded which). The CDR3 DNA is TGTGCCAGTAGTCCACGGACAGGGGGGGTTGAAAAACTGTTTTTT. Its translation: CASSPRTGGVEKLFF.